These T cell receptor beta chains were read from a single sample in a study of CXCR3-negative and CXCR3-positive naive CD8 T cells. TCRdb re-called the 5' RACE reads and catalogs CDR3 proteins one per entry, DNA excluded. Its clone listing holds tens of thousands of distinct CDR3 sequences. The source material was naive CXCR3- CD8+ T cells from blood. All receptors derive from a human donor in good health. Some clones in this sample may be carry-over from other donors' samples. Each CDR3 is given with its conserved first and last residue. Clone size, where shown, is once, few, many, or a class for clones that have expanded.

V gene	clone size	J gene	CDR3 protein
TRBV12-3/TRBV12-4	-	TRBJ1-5	CAGSSTASNQPQHF
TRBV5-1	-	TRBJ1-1	CASSLVGQQNTEAFF
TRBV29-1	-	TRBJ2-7	CSVESGQESYEQYF
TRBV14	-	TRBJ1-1	CASSQDPRIGGGTEAFF
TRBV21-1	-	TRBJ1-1	CASSKARDRPLMNTEAFF
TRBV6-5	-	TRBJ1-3	CASSYRQSGNTIYF
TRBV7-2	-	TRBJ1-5	CASSLSGRNQPQHF
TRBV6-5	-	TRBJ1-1	CASSYGRGTEAFF
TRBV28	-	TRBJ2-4	CASSLLQAGDIQYF
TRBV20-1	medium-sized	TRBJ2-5	CSARDSAIAGLETQYF
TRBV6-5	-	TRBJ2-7	CASTSQLKQYF
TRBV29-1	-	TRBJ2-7	CSVSGGTSVYEQYF